A selection of T cell receptor beta chains follows, all from one sample in a study of blood T cell repertoires in COVID-19. Generated by immunoSEQ multiplex PCR, the TCRdb table keeps only in-frame clones and is missing some. The data show about 90,000 clones, 75% to 85% seen once. The sequenced sample consisted of peripheral blood. The receptors here all came from a woman aged 80 or over with acute or convalescent COVID-19. Each CDR3 is given with its conserved first and last residue.

CDR3 length	V gene	CDR3 protein
14	TRBV4-2	CASSASGGYGEQYF
18	TRBV28	CASSPGQGFGGSNQPQHF
15	TRBV7-8	CASSSRTRLNTEAFF
14	TRBV18	CASSPRQGVNGYTF
15	TRBV19	CASSMSETEAYGYTF
16	TRBV6-5	CASSYTRQARGHEQYF
13	TRBV5-6	CASSLQGPYGYTF
13	TRBV6-5	CASSQTGNSPLHF
18	TRBV28	CASSLIGQGLRSNQPQHF
15	TRBV5-4	CASSLGLAGPNEQFF
17	TRBV7-2	CASSSYRWTDDNSPLHF
15	TRBV29-1	CSVYVRGPSNYGYTF
18	TRBV27	CASSLIPTGGISADTQYF
16	TRBV24-1	CATSASDRGRADTQYF
13	TRBV28	CASSLGARYEQYF
15	TRBV11-2	CASSLGGLAQETQYF
14	TRBV19	CASRVRSSYNEQFF
12	TRBV5-4	CASSLNTGELFF
14	TRBV5-1	CASSQDRWAYGYTF
16	TRBV3-1/TRBV3-2	CASSQGTSGFTGELFF
14	TRBV30	CAWSAGVSGNTIYF
15	TRBV3-1/TRBV3-2	CASSHPISGANVLTF
16	TRBV10-3	CAISPGMTGSNYGYTF
16	TRBV18	CASSPPLAGGSYEQYF
15	TRBV7-3	CASSLQGSSMETQYF
14	TRBV6-6	CASSTGQGRSGLFF
13	TRBV18	CASSPGQGIEAFF